This T cell receptor beta chain was profiled in a study of cytomegalovirus exposure and HLA in healthy donors. Whole-study results and caveats: The authors considered a cluster of highly shared sequence variants likely to be a sequencing artifact. Within an earlier analysis, most TCR beta V segments proved productive either about 87% or about 30% of the time. An ancestry cluster, one associated with Asian ancestry, reportedly showed fewer N-insertions than the approximately 650-donor mean in a later analysis.

The primer mix had 60 Vbeta and 13 Jbeta primers. Some clones are missing from TCRdb's copy, which holds only in-frame ones; the method was immunoSEQ multiplex PCR. The data show 100,000 or so clones, and the top ten clones hold under 0.7%. The germline gives CDR1 SGHRS, CDR2 YFSETQ. CDR3 length: 18 amino acids. The V end lost 6 bases, the J end lost 0 bases, and 21 bases lay between the germline ends. Healthy people donating bone marrow made up the donors. Turning to this clone: What it binds is not known.

Specimen: PBMCs. The sequence was obtained from a man aged 50-59 years in good health and CMV-seronegative. The rearrangement links TRBV5-1 to TRBJ2-2; D gene ambiguous. CDR3 in amino acids: CASKERAATGANTGELFF. The DNA for the CDR3 is TGCGCCAGCAAGGAGCGTGCAGCAACTGGAGCGAACACCGGGGAGCTGTTTTTT.